This T cell receptor beta chain was profiled in a study of T cells in Graves' hyperthyroidism and ophthalmopathy. Whole-study context: Peripheral blood was drawn at first diagnosis, prior to all treatment.

This CDR3 is built from 17 residues. The germline gives CDR1 MNHNS, CDR2 SASEGT. The junction had 8 bases not matched to a gene; V was cut back by 3 bases and J by 1 base. Whole-study findings and limits: Stable hyperthyroidism was told apart from ophthalmopathy by a model built on 13 V-J features. Blood shared most expanded thyroid clonotypes above 0.001.

The study left out patients who had uncontrolled infection, other autoimmune disease, pregnancy or lactation. TCR beta CDR3 regions were amplified from RNA transcripts. Primed by the HTBI set, a first-round RT-PCR was run on the TCR CDR3. In TCRdb, the multiplex PCR reads were re-called with MiXCR into one record per CDR3 protein. Of hundreds of thousands of distinct CDR3 sequences in the sample, 20% were seen once. Points on this clonotype: Its specificity is unknown.

Sample: blood. The receptor was derived from a man under 40 with Graves' ophthalmopathy. The chain is built from TRBV6-1 and TRBJ2-1; 8 positions match TRBD2. The CDR3 bases are TGTGCCAGCAGTGACCTTTTAGCGGGATTATCCTACAATGAGCAGTTCTTC. Residues: CASSDLLAGLSYNEQFF.